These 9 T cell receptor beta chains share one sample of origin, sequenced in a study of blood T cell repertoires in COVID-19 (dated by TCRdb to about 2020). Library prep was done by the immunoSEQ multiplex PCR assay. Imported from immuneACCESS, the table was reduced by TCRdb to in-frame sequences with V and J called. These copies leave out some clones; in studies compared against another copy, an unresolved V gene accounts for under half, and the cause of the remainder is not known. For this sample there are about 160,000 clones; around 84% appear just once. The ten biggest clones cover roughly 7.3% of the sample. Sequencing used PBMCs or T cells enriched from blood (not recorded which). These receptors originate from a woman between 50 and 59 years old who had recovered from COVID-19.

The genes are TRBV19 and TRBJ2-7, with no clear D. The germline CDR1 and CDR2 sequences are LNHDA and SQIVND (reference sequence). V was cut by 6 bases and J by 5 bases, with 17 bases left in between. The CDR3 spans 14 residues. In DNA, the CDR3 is TGTGCCAGTAGGACGTCTAGTATTTTCCACGAGCAGTACTTC. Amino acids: CASRTSSIFHEQYF. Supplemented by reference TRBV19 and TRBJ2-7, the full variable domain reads DGGITQSPKYLFRKEGQNVTLSCEQNLNHDAMYWYRQDPGQGLRLIYYSQIVNDFQKGDIAEGYSVSREKKESFPLTVTSAQKNPTAFYLCASRTSSIFHEQYFGPGTRLTVT.

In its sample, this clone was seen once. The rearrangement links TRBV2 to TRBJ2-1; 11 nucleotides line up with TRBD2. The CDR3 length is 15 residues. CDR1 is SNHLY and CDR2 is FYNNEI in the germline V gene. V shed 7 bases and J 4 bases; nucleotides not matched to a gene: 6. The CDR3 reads CASTHSGGAYNEQFF. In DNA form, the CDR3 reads TGTGCCAGCACCCATAGCGGGGGGGCTTACAATGAGCAGTTCTTC.

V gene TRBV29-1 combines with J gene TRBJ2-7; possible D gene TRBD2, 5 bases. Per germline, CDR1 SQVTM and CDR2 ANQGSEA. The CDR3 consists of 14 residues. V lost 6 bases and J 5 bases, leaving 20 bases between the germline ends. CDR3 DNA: TGCAGCGTGGTCATGAGGGTAGGCTTCAACGAGCAGTACTTC. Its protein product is CSVVMRVGFNEQYF.

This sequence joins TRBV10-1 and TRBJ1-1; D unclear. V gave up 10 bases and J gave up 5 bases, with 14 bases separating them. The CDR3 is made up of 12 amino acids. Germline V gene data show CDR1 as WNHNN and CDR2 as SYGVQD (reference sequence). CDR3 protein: CATLVLETEAFF. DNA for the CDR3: TGCGCCACCCTGGTGTTGGAGACTGAAGCTTTCTTT.

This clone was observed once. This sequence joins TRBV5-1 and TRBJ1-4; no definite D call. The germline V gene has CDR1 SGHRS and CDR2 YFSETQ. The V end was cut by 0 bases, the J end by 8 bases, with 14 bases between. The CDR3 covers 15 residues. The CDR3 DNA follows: TGCGCCAGCAGCTTGGGTTTAGGAGATAGGGAAAAACTGTTTTTT. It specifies CASSLGLGDREKLFF.

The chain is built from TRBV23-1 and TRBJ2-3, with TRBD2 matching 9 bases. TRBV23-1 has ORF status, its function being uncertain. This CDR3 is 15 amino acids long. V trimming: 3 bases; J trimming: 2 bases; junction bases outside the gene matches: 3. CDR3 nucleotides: TGCGCCAGCAGTCAGGCTAGCGGGGTCACAGATACGCAGTATTTT. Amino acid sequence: CASSQASGVTDTQYF.

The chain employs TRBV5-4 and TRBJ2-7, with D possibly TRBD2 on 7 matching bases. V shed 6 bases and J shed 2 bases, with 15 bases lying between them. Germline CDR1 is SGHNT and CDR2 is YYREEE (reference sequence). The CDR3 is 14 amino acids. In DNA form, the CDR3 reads TGTGCCAGCAATGTAGGCGGGGGCCCCTACGAGCAGTACTTC. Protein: CASNVGGGPYEQYF.

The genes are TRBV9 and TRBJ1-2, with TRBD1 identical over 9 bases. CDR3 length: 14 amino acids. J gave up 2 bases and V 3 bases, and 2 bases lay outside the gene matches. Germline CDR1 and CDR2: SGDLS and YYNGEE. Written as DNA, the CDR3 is TGTGCCAGCAGCGCACAGGGGGCGAACTATGGCTACACCTTC. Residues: CASSAQGANYGYTF.

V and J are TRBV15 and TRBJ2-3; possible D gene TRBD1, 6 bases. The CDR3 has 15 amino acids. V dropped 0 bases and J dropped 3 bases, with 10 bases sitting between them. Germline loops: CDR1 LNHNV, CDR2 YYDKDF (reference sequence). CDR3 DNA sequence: TGTGCCACCAGCAGAGATCCGCAGGGGACAGATACGCAGTATTTT. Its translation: CATSRDPQGTDTQYF.